The rows below give T cell receptor beta chains drawn from one sample of a study of blood T cell repertoires in COVID-19. Using immunoSEQ multiplex PCR, the repertoire was profiled, and TCRdb retains in-frame clones only, with some absent. The repertoire holds some 200,000 clones, with more than 75% as singletons. The sequencing input was peripheral blood. The origin of the receptors is a man in his forties or fifties who had recovered from COVID-19. Each CDR3 is given with its conserved first and last residue. Fields, in order: clone size, V gene, CDR3 length, J gene, D gene, CDR3 DNA, CDR3 protein. D genes are given only for firm matches. Some rows have no size entry. The others give once, few or many, or a class for an expanded clone.

>NA|TRBV27|13|TRBJ2-1|TRBD2
TGTGCCAGCTCTCCTAGCGGGCGCAATGAGCAGTTCTTC
CASSPSGRNEQFF
>NA|TRBV11-2|12|TRBJ1-1|NA
TGTGCCAGCAGCTTAGTCCTTACTGAAGCTTTCTTT
CASSLVLTEAFF
>NA|TRBV2|13|TRBJ1-1|NA
TGTGCCAGTATGCGCAGGGAGGACACTGAAGCTTTCTTT
CASMRREDTEAFF
>NA|TRBV9|16|TRBJ2-1|TRBD2
TGTGCCAGCAGCGTAGGGCTAGCGGGAGTTGAAAATGAGCAGTTCTTC
CASSVGLAGVENEQFF
>NA|TRBV19|15|TRBJ2-3|TRBD2
TGTGCCAGTAGTAGTACTAGCGCCCGCACAGATACGCAGTATTTT
CASSSTSARTDTQYF
>NA|TRBV19|16|TRBJ1-4|NA
TGTGCCAGTAGGAGTGTAATCGAAGGGGCACGAGAAAAACTGTTTTTT
CASRSVIEGAREKLFF
>NA|TRBV4-2|15|TRBJ2-1|TRBD2
TGTGCCAGCAGCCAAGAAGCGGGAGGTAAGAATGAGCAGTTCTTC
CASSQEAGGKNEQFF
>NA|TRBV6-1|18|TRBJ2-1|TRBD2
TGTGCCAGCAGTGATATCCAACTAGCGGGGGGGATCTACAATGAGCAGTTCTTC
CASSDIQLAGGIYNEQFF
>NA|TRBV13|16|TRBJ2-7|NA
TGTGCCAGCAGCCAAAGAGGCGGGGTCGATCCCTACGAGCAGTACTTC
CASSQRGGVDPYEQYF
>NA|TRBV9|14|TRBJ1-6|NA
TGTGCCAGCAGCGCGAACCGACAGCTATCACCCCTCCACTTT
CASSANRQLSPLHF
>NA|TRBV9|17|TRBJ2-3|TRBD1
TGTGCCAGCAGCGTAGTCACAGGGGCGATTTTCACAGATACGCAGTATTTT
CASSVVTGAIFTDTQYF
>NA|TRBV29-1|14|TRBJ2-7|TRBD1
TGCAGCGTAGAGCTCAGGGGGCGCGCCTACGAGCAGTACTTC
CSVELRGRAYEQYF
>NA|TRBV18|15|TRBJ1-2|NA
TGTGCCAGCTCATCCCTCGACAGTCTGGCGTATGGCTACACCTTC
CASSSLDSLAYGYTF
>few|TRBV27|15|TRBJ2-7|TRBD1
TGTGCCAGCAGTTCCCCGGGACAGAGCTCCTACGAGCAGTACTTC
CASSSPGQSSYEQYF
>NA|TRBV5-6|16|TRBJ2-3|NA
TGTGCCAGCAGCGAGCTGGGGAGGACTAGCACAGATACGCAGTATTTT
CASSELGRTSTDTQYF
>NA|TRBV2|14|TRBJ1-5|TRBD1
TGTGCCAGCACACCGGGACAGTCGAATCAGCCCCAGCATTTT
CASTPGQSNQPQHF